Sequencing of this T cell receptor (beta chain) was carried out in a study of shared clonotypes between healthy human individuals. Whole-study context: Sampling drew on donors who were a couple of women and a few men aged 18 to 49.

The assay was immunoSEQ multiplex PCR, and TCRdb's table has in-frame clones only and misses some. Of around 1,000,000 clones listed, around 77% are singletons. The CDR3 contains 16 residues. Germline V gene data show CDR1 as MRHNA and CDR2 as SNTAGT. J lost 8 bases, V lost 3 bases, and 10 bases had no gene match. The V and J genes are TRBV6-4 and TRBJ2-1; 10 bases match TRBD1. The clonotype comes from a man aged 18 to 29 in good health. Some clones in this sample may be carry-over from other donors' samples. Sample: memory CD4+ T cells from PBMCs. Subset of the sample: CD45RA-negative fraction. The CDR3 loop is CASSESGTGDYHEQFF. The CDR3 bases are TGTGCCAGCAGTGAGTCCGGGACAGGGGATTATCATGAGCAGTTCTTC.